This section outlines one T cell receptor beta chain sequence together with its context. As yet, its antigen is unknown. This entry belongs to a study of shared clonotypes between healthy human individuals. Study-wide points: Rarefaction curves obtained for sorted subsets showed sequencing incomplete despite large depth.

This CDR3 has 14 amino acids. Germline V gives CDR1 KGHSH, CDR2 LQKENI. Trimming pared 6 bases from V and 6 bases from J, leaving 15 bases between. Data came from immunoSEQ multiplex PCR; TCRdb stores just in-frame clones and leaves some out. The table records a few million clones, around nine tenths of them present only once. Sequenced material: naive CD4+ T cells sorted from blood. Specified subset: CD45RA+ positively selected. This sequence joins TRBV18 and TRBJ1-5, with D maybe TRBD1 (5 bases). The origin of this receptor is a man younger than 35 in good health. DNA for the CDR3: TGTGCCAGCTCCGGAGGGAAGGGGAGTCAGCCCCAGCATTTT. This translates into CASSGGKGSQPQHF.